A single sample gave rise to the 4 T cell receptor beta chains below, sequenced in a study of PD-1 blockade in classical Hodgkin lymphoma. Each patient experienced a relapse that followed autologous stem cell transplantation, and brentuximab vedotin exposure varied. The data were produced by immunoSEQ multiplex PCR, yet TCRdb's version contains in-frame clones alone and is incomplete. The sample has 30,000 or so clones, around three quarters seen once. The sequencing here drew on peripheral blood mononuclear cells (PBMCs), taken before the second cycle of nivolumab. All receptors derive from a human donor with classical Hodgkin lymphoma.

V usage is TRBV18 and J usage is TRBJ1-1; weak D call: TRBD1 (6 bases). V shed 3 bases and J shed 1 base, with 12 bases lying between them. Germline lookup yields CDR1 KGHSH and CDR2 LQKENI. This CDR3 has 15 amino acids. CDR3 nucleotides: TGTGCCAGCTCACCTATGGACAGCGCGAACACTGAAGCTTTCTTT. Its protein product is CASSPMDSANTEAFF.

This clone was observed once. This rearrangement joins TRBV6-1 to TRBJ1-1, with 7 nucleotides matching TRBD1. This CDR3 has 14 residues. CDR1 is MNHNS, CDR2 SASEGT, per germline. With 6 bases clipped from V and 1 base from J, the junction kept 5 bases outside the gene matches. The CDR3 is CASSDREENTEAFF. CDR3 in DNA: TGTGCCAGCAGCGACAGGGAAGAGAACACTGAAGCTTTCTTT.

This clone was counted a single time. This CDR3 is CASSLRGGVKLFF. The CDR3 DNA reads TGTGCCAGCAGCTTAAGAGGGGGGGTAAAACTGTTTTTT. V gene TRBV11-2 combines with J gene TRBJ1-4; TRBD1 is a possible D gene (6 bases). CDR1 and CDR2 from the germline V gene are SGHAT and FQNNGV. The V end lost 2 bases, the J end lost 10 bases, and 11 bases lay between the germline ends. This CDR3 has 13 amino acids.

This clone is labeled as medium-sized (0.01 to 0.1%). V usage is TRBV5-4 and J usage is TRBJ2-7; the D is unclear. CDR1 and CDR2 from the germline V gene are SGHNT and YYREEE (reference sequence). Trimming left V 0 bases short and J 0 bases short, with 7 bases between. This CDR3 comprises 14 residues. The CDR3, as DNA: TGTGCCAGCAGCTTGGCCAGGAGCTCCTACGAGCAGTACTTC. Its translation: CASSLARSSYEQYF.